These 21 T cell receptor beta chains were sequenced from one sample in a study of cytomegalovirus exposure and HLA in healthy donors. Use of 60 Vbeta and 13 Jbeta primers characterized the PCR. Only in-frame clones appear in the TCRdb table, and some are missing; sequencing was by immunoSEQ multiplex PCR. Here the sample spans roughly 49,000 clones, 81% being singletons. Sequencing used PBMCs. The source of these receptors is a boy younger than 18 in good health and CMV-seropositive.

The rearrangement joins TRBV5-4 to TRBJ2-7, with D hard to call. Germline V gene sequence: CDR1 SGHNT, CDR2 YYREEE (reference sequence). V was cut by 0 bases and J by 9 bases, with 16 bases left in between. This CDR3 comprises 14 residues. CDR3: CASSLGDKAQVQYF. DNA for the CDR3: TGTGCCAGCAGCTTGGGCGATAAGGCTCAGGTGCAGTACTTC.

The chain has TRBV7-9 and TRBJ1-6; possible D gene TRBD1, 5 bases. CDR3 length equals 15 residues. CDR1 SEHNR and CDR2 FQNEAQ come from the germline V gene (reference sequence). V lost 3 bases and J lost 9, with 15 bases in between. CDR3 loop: CASSFLTGSGSPLHF. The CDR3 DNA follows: TGTGCCAGCAGCTTCCTAACAGGATCGGGTTCACCCCTCCACTTT.

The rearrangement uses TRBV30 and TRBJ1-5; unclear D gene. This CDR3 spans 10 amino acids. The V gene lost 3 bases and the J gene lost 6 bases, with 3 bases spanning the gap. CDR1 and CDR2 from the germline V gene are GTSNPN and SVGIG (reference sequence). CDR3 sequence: CAWRAQPQHF. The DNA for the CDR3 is TGTGCCTGGAGGGCTCAGCCCCAGCATTTT.

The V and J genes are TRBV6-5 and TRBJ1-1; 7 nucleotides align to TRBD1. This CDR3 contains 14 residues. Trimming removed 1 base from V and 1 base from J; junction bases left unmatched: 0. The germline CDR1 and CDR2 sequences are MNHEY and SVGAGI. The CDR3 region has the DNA TGTGCCAGCAGTTACTGGACAGGGAACACTGAAGCTTTCTTT. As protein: CASSYWTGNTEAFF.

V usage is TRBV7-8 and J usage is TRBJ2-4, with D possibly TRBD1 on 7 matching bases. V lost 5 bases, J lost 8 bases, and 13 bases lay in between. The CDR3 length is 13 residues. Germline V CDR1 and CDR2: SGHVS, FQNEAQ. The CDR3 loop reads CASSVDREDIQYF. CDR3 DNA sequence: TGTGCCAGCAGCGTCGACAGGGAGGACATTCAGTACTTC.

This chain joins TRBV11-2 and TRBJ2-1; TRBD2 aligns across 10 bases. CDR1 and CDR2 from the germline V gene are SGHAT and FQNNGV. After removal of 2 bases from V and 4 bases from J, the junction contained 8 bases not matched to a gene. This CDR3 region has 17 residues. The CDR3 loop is CASSLPSLAGAYNEQFF. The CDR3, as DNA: TGTGCCAGCAGCTTACCGAGTCTAGCGGGGGCTTACAATGAGCAGTTCTTC.

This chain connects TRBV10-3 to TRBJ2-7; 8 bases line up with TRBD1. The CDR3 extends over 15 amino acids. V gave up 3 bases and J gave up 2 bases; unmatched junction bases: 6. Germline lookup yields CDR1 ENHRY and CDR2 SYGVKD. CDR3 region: CAISDPGTGAYEQYF. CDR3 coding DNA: TGTGCCATCAGTGATCCCGGGACAGGCGCCTACGAGCAGTACTTC.

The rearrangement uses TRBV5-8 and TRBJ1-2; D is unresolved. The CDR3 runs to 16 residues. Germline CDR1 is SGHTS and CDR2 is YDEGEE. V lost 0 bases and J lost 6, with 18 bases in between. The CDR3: CASSLELPGSIDGYTF. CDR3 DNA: TGTGCCAGCAGCTTGGAGCTGCCGGGGTCTATCGATGGCTACACCTTC.

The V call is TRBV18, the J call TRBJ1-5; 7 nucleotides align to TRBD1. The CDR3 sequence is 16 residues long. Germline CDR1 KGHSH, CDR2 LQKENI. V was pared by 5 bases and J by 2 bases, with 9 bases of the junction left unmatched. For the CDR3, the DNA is TGTGCCAGCTCAGGACAGGCCCTTTACGGCAATCAGCCCCAGCATTTT. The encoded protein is CASSGQALYGNQPQHF.

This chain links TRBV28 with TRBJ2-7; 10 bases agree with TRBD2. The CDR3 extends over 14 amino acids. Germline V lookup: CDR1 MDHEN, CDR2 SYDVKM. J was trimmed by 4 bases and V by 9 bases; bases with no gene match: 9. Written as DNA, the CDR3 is TGTGCCAGTCAGTCGAGCGGGGGGGCTTACGAGCAGTACTTC. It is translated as CASQSSGGAYEQYF.

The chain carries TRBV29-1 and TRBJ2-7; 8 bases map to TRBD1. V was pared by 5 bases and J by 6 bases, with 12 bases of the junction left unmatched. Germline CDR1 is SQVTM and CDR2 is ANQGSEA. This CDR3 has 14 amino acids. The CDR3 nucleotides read TGCAGCGTTCAGGGGGCGATAGGTTTTTCCGAGCAGTACTTC. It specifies CSVQGAIGFSEQYF.

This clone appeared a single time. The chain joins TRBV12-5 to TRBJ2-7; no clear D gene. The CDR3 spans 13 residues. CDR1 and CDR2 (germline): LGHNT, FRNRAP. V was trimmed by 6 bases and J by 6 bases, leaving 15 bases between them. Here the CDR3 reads CASGKGFRSEQYF. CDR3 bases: TGTGCTAGTGGAAAAGGTTTTCGGAGCGAGCAGTACTTC.

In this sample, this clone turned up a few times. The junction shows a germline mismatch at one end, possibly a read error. The DNA of the CDR3 is TGTGCTAGCAGCTTAGACAGGGGCAATGAGCAGTTCTTC. This codes for CASSLDRGNEQFF. The chain employs TRBV7-7 and TRBJ2-1; 8 bases are a match to TRBD1. This CDR3 is built from 13 residues. Germline V gene data show CDR1 as SSHAT and CDR2 as FNYEAQ (reference sequence). The entire variable domain, with the rest obtained from reference TRBV7-7 and TRBJ2-1, is as follows: GAGVSQSPRYKVTKRGQDVTLRCDPISSHATLYWYQQALGQGPEFLTYFNYEAQPDKSGLPSDRFSAERPEGSISTLTIQRTEQRDSAMYRCASSLDRGNEQFFGPGTRLTVL.

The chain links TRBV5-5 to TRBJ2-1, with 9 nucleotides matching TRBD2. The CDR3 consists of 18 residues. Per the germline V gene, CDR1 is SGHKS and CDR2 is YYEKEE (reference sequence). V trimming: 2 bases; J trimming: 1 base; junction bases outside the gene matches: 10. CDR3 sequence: CASSFSSGGVISYNEQFF. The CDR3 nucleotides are TGTGCCAGCAGCTTTAGTAGCGGGGGCGTAATTTCCTACAATGAGCAGTTCTTC.

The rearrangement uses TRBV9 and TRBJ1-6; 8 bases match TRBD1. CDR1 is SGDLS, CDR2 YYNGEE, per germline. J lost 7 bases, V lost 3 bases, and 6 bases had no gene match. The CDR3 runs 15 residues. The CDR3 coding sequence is TGTGCCAGCAGCGGAGCGGACAGGGAGAATTCACCCCTCCACTTT. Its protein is CASSGADRENSPLHF.

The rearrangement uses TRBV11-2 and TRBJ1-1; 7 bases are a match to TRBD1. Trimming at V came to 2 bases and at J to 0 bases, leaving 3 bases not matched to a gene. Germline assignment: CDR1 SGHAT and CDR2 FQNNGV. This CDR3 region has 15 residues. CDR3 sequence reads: CASSLTGDMNTEAFF. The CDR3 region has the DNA TGTGCCAGCAGCTTAACAGGGGATATGAACACTGAAGCTTTCTTT. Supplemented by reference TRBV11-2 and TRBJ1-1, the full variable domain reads EAGVAQSPRYKIIEKRQSVAFWCNPISGHATLYWYQQILGQGPKLLIQFQNNGVVDDSQLPKDRFSAERLKGVDSTLKIQPAKLEDSAVYLCASSLTGDMNTEAFFGQGTRLTVV.

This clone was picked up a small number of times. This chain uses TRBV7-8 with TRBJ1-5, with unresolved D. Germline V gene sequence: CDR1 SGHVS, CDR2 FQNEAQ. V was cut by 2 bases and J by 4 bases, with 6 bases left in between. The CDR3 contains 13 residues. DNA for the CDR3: TGTGCCAGCAGCTTAAGGACTAATCAGCCCCAGCATTTT. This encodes CASSLRTNQPQHF. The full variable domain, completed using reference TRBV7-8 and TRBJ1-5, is GAGVSQSPRYKVAKRGQDVALRCDPISGHVSLFWYQQALGQGPEFLTYFQNEAQLDKSGLPSDRFFAERPEGSVSTLKIQRTQQEDSAVYLCASSLRTNQPQHFGDGTRLSIL.

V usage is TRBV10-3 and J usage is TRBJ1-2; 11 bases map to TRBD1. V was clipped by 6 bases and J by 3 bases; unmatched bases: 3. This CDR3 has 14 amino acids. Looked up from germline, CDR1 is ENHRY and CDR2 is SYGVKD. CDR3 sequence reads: CAIRRTGGDYGYTF. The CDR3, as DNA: TGTGCCATCAGGAGGACAGGGGGCGACTATGGCTACACCTTC.

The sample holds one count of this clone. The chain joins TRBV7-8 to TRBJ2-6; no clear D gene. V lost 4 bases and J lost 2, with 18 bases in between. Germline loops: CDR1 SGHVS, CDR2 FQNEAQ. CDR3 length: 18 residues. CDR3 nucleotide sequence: TGTGCCAGCAGCTCCGTCCTGGGCGACCGCGCTGGGGCCAACGTCCTGACTTTC. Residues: CASSSVLGDRAGANVLTF. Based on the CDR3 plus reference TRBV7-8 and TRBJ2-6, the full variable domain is GAGVSQSPRYKVAKRGQDVALRCDPISGHVSLFWYQQALGQGPEFLTYFQNEAQLDKSGLPSDRFFAERPEGSVSTLKIQRTQQEDSAVYLCASSSVLGDRAGANVLTFGAGSRLTVL.

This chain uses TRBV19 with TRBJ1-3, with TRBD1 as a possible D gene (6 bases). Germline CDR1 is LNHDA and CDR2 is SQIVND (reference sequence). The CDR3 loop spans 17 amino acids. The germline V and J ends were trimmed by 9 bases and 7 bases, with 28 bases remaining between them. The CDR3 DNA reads TGTGCCAGCTCTCGCAACCCTCGGGACATAGTGACGAACACCATATATTTT. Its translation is CASSRNPRDIVTNTIYF.

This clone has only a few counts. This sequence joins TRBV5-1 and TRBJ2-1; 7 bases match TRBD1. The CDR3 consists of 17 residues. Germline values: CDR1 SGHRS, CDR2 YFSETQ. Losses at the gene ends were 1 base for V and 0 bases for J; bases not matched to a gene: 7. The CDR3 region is CASSLTPRDSSYNEQFF. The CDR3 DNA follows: TGCGCCAGCAGCTTGACCCCCCGGGACAGCTCCTACAATGAGCAGTTCTTC.